This TCR beta chain was captured in a study of shared clonotypes between healthy human individuals. On the study more broadly: Those who served as donors were a couple of women and a few men between the ages of 18 and 49.

Genomic DNA (from each subset) was split evenly across several immunoSEQ plates. Using immunoSEQ multiplex PCR, the repertoire was profiled, and TCRdb retains in-frame clones only, with some absent. The table lists nearly 750,000 clones, 72% of them singletons. Germline V lookup: CDR1 MDHEN, CDR2 SYDVKM. V lost 3 bases to trimming and J lost 1 base, with 10 bases between them. The CDR3 loop spans 15 amino acids. The sequenced material came from memory CD4+ T cells sorted from blood. Subset specified: CD45RA-negative fraction. This sequence originates from a woman in her thirties in good health. This chain links TRBV28 with TRBJ2-1; D unresolved. CDR3 DNA: TGTGCCAGCAGTTTGTCGGGCCAGTCCTACAATGAGCAGTTCTTC. Its protein is CASSLSGQSYNEQFF.